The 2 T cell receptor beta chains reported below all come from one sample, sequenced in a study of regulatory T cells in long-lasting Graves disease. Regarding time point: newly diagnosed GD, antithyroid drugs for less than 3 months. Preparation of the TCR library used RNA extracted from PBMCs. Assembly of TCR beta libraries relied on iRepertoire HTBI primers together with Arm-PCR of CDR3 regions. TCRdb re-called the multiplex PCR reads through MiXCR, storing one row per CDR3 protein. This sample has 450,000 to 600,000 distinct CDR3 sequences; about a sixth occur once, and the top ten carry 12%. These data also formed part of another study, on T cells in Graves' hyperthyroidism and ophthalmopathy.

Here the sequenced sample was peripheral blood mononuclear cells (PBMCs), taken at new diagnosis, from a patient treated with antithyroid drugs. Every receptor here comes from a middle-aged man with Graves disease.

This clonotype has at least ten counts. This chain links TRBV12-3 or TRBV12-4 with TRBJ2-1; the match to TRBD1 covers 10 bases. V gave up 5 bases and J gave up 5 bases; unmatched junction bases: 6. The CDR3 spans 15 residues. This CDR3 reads CASSDRDRGHNEQFF. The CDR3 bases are TGTGCCAGCAGTGACCGGGACAGGGGTCACAATGAGCAGTTCTTC.

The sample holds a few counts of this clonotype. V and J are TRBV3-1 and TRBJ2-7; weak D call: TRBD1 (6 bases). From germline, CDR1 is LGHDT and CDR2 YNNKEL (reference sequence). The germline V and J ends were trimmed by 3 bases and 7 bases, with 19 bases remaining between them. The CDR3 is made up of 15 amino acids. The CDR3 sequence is CASSHRGRRSYEQYF. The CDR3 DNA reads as TGTGCCAGCAGCCACAGGGGTCGAAGGTCTTATGAGCAGTACTTC.